This T cell receptor (beta chain) appears in the sequencing data of a study of blood T cell repertoires in COVID-19. Participant-reported clinical history was the basis for cohort assignment. Each exposed participant met a COVID-19 case in the 2 weeks preceding study entry. Here immunoSEQ multiplex PCR was the method, and the copy in TCRdb shows in-frame clones only, minus some. Of about 280,000 clones in the sample, around 83% were seen once. The specimen sequenced was PBMCs or T cells enriched from blood (not recorded which). The TCR was taken from a man aged 35 to 55 who had been exposed to COVID-19.

CDR3 DNA sequence: TGTGCCAGCAGCTTAGGAGCAGGGAAGGAATACAATGAGCAGTTCTTC. It is translated as CASSLGAGKEYNEQFF. The chain carries TRBV7-9 and TRBJ2-1; tentatively, D is TRBD1 (5 bases). V was trimmed by 1 base and J by 4 bases, leaving 14 bases between them. This CDR3 region has 16 residues. Germline CDR1 reads SEHNR; CDR2 reads FQNEAQ (reference sequence).